This passage covers 29 T cell receptor beta chains from one sample sequenced in a study of blood T cell repertoires in COVID-19. The table came from immunoSEQ multiplex PCR; TCRdb's copy has only in-frame clones and leaves some out. The data hold about 160,000 clones, with roughly 90% observed a single time. The sequenced material came from PBMCs or T cells enriched from blood (not recorded which). The receptor source for this set is a woman in her 50s who had recovered from COVID-19.

The gene calls are TRBV7-9 and TRBJ1-4, with 9 positions matching TRBD1. Trimming removed 5 bases from V and 6 bases from J; junction bases left unmatched: 7. Per the germline V gene, CDR1 is SEHNR and CDR2 is FQNEAQ (reference sequence). The CDR3 contains 15 residues. The CDR3 region has the DNA TGTGCCAGCAGCCTATGGGACAGGGTGGATGAAAAACTGTTTTTT. The encoded protein is CASSLWDRVDEKLFF.

The V gene is TRBV19, the J gene TRBJ2-7, with 11 bases identical to TRBD2. With 5 bases clipped from V and 6 bases from J, the junction kept 6 bases outside the gene matches. This CDR3 is built from 14 residues. Germline-derived CDR1 and CDR2 are LNHDA and SQIVND (reference sequence). The CDR3 bases are TGTGCCAGTAGTTTCCGACTAGCGGGGAGCGAGCAGTACTTC. It encodes CASSFRLAGSEQYF. Full variable domain (missing parts from reference TRBV19 and TRBJ2-7): DGGITQSPKYLFRKEGQNVTLSCEQNLNHDAMYWYRQDPGQGLRLIYYSQIVNDFQKGDIAEGYSVSREKKESFPLTVTSAQKNPTAFYLCASSFRLAGSEQYFGPGTRLTVT.

V gene TRBV3-1 (or the pseudogene TRBV3-2) combines with J gene TRBJ2-7; 10 positions agree with TRBD2. After removal of 4 bases from V and 2 bases from J, the junction contained 8 bases not matched to a gene. This CDR3 is built from 16 residues. From germline, CDR1 is LGHDT and CDR2 YNNKEL (reference sequence). CDR3: CASSPLAGGSTYEQYF. The CDR3 DNA sequence: TGTGCCAGCAGCCCATTAGCGGGGGGATCTACCTACGAGCAGTACTTC.

V and J are TRBV10-3 and TRBJ1-6; 7 bases map to TRBD1. CDR3 length: 13 residues. Looked up from germline, CDR1 is ENHRY and CDR2 is SYGVKD. V lost 0 bases to trimming and J lost 13 bases; unmatched junction nucleotides: 3. In nucleotides, the CDR3 is TGTGCCATCAGTGAGTCCAGGGGGGCCCCCCTCCACTTT. Protein product: CAISESRGAPLHF.

The gene calls are TRBV5-6 and TRBJ2-2; 7 bases agree with TRBD1. Germline CDR1 reads SGHDT; CDR2 reads YYEEEE. V lost 4 bases, J lost 2 bases, and 8 bases stayed unmatched. This CDR3 is built from 16 residues. CDR3 DNA: TGTGCCAGCAGCGCCGATACAGGGGTTAACACCGGGGAGCTGTTTTTT. Its protein is CASSADTGVNTGELFF. Together with reference TRBV5-6 and TRBJ2-2, the CDR3 gives the full variable domain: DAGVTQSPTHLIKTRGQQVTLRCSPKSGHDTVSWYQQALGQGPQFIFQYYEEEERQRGNFPDRFSGHQFPNYSSELNVNALLLGDSALYLCASSADTGVNTGELFFGEGSRLTVL.

The chain couples TRBV6-5 to TRBJ2-2; TRBD1 matches 8 bases. This CDR3 contains 15 residues. Germline V gene data show CDR1 as MNHEY and CDR2 as SVGAGI. J gave up 1 base and V 6 bases, and 4 bases lay outside the gene matches. The DNA of the CDR3 is TGTGCCAGCAGACCCGGGACAGGGAACACCGGGGAGCTGTTTTTT. It translates to CASRPGTGNTGELFF.

This clone is a singleton in its sample. The chain has TRBV7-9 and TRBJ2-3; 10 bases align to TRBD2. Losses at the gene ends were 3 bases for V and 4 bases for J; bases not matched to a gene: 4. CDR1 is SEHNR and CDR2 is FQNEAQ in the germline V gene (reference sequence). CDR3 length: 15 amino acids. The CDR3 region has the DNA TGTGCCAGCAGCTTGGGAGCGGGGGGGTCAGATACGCAGTATTTT. Its translation: CASSLGAGGSDTQYF.

The chain recombines TRBV27 with TRBJ1-1; 9 bases map to TRBD1. The CDR3 is 12 amino acids. The germline V gene has CDR1 MNHEY and CDR2 SMNVEV (reference sequence). V shed 5 bases and J 10 bases; nucleotides not matched to a gene: 5. DNA of the CDR3: TGTGCCAGCAGTATACCGGGACAGGGAGCTTTCTTT. Encoded protein: CASSIPGQGAFF.

The chain combines TRBV19 with TRBJ2-2, with 10 bases matching TRBD2. The CDR3 contains 15 residues. V trimming: 6 bases; J trimming: 2 bases; junction bases outside the gene matches: 3. Germline V gene data show CDR1 as LNHDA and CDR2 as SQIVND (reference sequence). The CDR3 loop is CASSLAGVNTGELFF. Here the CDR3 DNA reads TGTGCCAGTAGCCTAGCGGGGGTCAACACCGGGGAGCTGTTTTTT.

A word on this clone: This CDR3 is also generated by other DNA sequences in the sample. The chain employs TRBV12-3 or TRBV12-4 and TRBJ2-2; D is uncertain. V was trimmed by 3 bases and J by 6 bases, leaving 8 bases between them. This CDR3 has 13 amino acids. The DNA for the CDR3 is TGTGCCAGCAGTTTGACTGGCCCCGGGGAGCTGTTTTTT. Protein product: CASSLTGPGELFF.

This sequence joins TRBV19 and TRBJ2-1, with 15 bases lining up with TRBD2. Per germline, CDR1 LNHDA and CDR2 SQIVND (reference sequence). The J segment lost 9 bases and the V segment lost 5 bases, leaving 8 bases of the junction unmatched. The CDR3 extends over 16 amino acids. The CDR3 bases are TGTGCCAGTAGTGTACCGGGACTAGCGGGGGGTAGTGAGCAGTTCTTC. The encoded protein is CASSVPGLAGGSEQFF.

This rearrangement joins TRBV7-2 to TRBJ2-2; 11 bases match TRBD2. Germline V gives CDR1 SGHTA, CDR2 FQGNSA. This CDR3 contains 19 residues. Trimming at V came to 2 bases and at J to 2 bases, leaving 10 bases not matched to a gene. CDR3 in amino acids: CASSLRLAGKRGNTGELFF. The CDR3 nucleotides read TGTGCCAGCAGCTTAAGACTAGCGGGGAAGAGGGGTAACACCGGGGAGCTGTTTTTT.

The rearrangement links TRBV6-2 or TRBV6-3 to TRBJ2-7; TRBD2 matches at 14 bases. The CDR3 totals 19 residues. The germline V gene encodes CDR1 MNHEY and CDR2 SVGEGT. Trimming took 0 bases from V and 1 from J; bases not matched to a gene: 8. The CDR3 coding sequence is TGTGCCAGCAGTTACTCGTCCCCGGGACTAGCGGGGGTGTCCTACGAGCAGTACTTC. It specifies CASSYSSPGLAGVSYEQYF.

The rearrangement links TRBV19 to TRBJ1-4; 8 bases align to TRBD1. CDR1 is LNHDA, CDR2 SQIVND, per germline (reference sequence). The CDR3 has 16 residues. V lost 3 bases and J lost 5; bases outside the gene matches: 8. The CDR3 DNA reads as TGTGCCAGTAGTATCGCCAGGGGGCTCAGGAATGAAAAACTGTTTTTT. It specifies CASSIARGLRNEKLFF. The full variable domain, with the rest looked up from reference TRBV19 and TRBJ1-4, is DGGITQSPKYLFRKEGQNVTLSCEQNLNHDAMYWYRQDPGQGLRLIYYSQIVNDFQKGDIAEGYSVSREKKESFPLTVTSAQKNPTAFYLCASSIARGLRNEKLFFGSGTQLSVL.

The chain carries TRBV18 and TRBJ1-2, with D unclear. The length of the CDR3 is 14 residues. CDR1 KGHSH and CDR2 LQKENI come from the germline V gene. Trimming removed 0 bases at V and 2 bases at J, with 7 bases between. The CDR3 sequence: CASSPPLQNYGYTF. The CDR3 nucleotides read TGTGCCAGCTCACCACCGCTCCAGAACTATGGCTACACCTTC. Based on the CDR3 plus reference TRBV18 and TRBJ1-2, the full variable domain is NAGVMQNPRHLVRRRGQEARLRCSPMKGHSHVYWYRQLPEEGLKFMVYLQKENIIDESGMPKERFSAEFPKEGPSILRIQQVVRGDSAAYFCASSPPLQNYGYTFGSGTRLTVV.

V gene TRBV19 combines with J gene TRBJ2-2; D is uncertain. Trimming shortened V by 0 bases and J by 6 bases, and 5 bases separated the two germline ends. Germline V gives CDR1 LNHDA, CDR2 SQIVND (reference sequence). The CDR3 has 13 amino acids. CDR3 sequence (DNA): TGTGCCAGTAGTATAGACAGTCCCGGGGAGCTGTTTTTT. Protein: CASSIDSPGELFF.

V gene TRBV7-8 combines with J gene TRBJ2-1; 8 bases map to TRBD2. After removal of 4 bases from V and 0 bases from J, the junction contained 11 bases not matched to a gene. The CDR3 has 18 amino acids. CDR1 and CDR2 from the germline V gene are SGHVS and FQNEAQ. The CDR3 reads CASSSPGSGGGSYNEQFF. CDR3 sequence (DNA): TGTGCCAGCAGCTCCCCGGGGTCCGGGGGGGGCTCCTACAATGAGCAGTTCTTC.

The V gene is TRBV5-4, the J gene TRBJ1-6; 10 nucleotides line up with TRBD1. The CDR3 covers 19 residues. V was pared by 0 bases and J by 9 bases, with 15 bases of the junction left unmatched. CDR1 SGHNT and CDR2 YYREEE come from the germline V gene (reference sequence). The CDR3 DNA reads TGTGCCAGCAGCTTGGGAGACAGGGGGCTTTTTGCACCGGGTTCACCCCTCCACTTT. It codes for CASSLGDRGLFAPGSPLHF.

This chain links TRBV18 with TRBJ1-4, with 10 bases identical to TRBD1. J was trimmed by 9 bases and V by 3 bases; bases with no gene match: 7. The CDR3 is 15 residues long. Germline loops: CDR1 KGHSH, CDR2 LQKENI. CDR3 residues: CASSPRTGGGQKLFF. The CDR3, as DNA: TGTGCCAGCTCACCTCGGACAGGGGGAGGTCAAAAACTGTTTTTT.

This clone was detected a few times. The chain joins TRBV14 to TRBJ2-3, with D perhaps matching TRBD2 (6 bases). This CDR3 spans 16 amino acids. Germline V gene sequence: CDR1 SGHDN, CDR2 FVKESK. Trimming cost V 1 base and J 3 bases, with 14 bases left between them. The CDR3 sequence is CASSQVRGGWTDTQYF. CDR3 nucleotides: TGTGCCAGCAGCCAAGTTCGAGGAGGGTGGACAGATACGCAGTATTTT.

The chain has TRBV5-4 and TRBJ2-2; TRBD2 might be the D (5 bases). V lost 9 bases to trimming and J lost 6 bases, with 12 bases between them. The CDR3 length is 12 residues. The V gene's germline CDR1 is SGHNT and CDR2 YYREEE (reference sequence). The CDR3 protein is CAMVRTSGELFF. CDR3 sequence (DNA): TGTGCCATGGTTCGGACTTCCGGGGAGCTGTTTTTT.

The chain carries TRBV3-1 (or the pseudogene TRBV3-2) and TRBJ1-2, with 7 bases matching TRBD1. The CDR3 loop spans 13 amino acids. Germline CDR1 LGHDT, CDR2 YNNKEL (reference sequence). Germline trimming cut 6 bases from V and 4 bases from J; bases unmatched to any gene: 5. The CDR3 DNA is TGTGCCAGCAGTCAGACAGGGACCTATGGCTACACCTTC. This codes for CASSQTGTYGYTF.

CDR3 bases: TGTGCCAGCAGCCCCGGGAGCTACGAGCAGTACTTC. Translation gives CASSPGSYEQYF. The V and J genes are TRBV5-4 and TRBJ2-7, with a possible D match to TRBD2 (6 bases). Germline V gene sequence: CDR1 SGHNT, CDR2 YYREEE (reference sequence). This CDR3 contains 12 residues. Trimming took off 4 bases at V and 3 bases at J, with 8 bases between the two ends.

The J gene is TRBJ1-1, the V gene TRBV24-1; D is uncertain. V dropped 12 bases and J dropped 4 bases, with 20 bases sitting between them. Germline CDR1 is KGHDR and CDR2 is SFDVKD. This CDR3 is 14 amino acids long. CDR3 DNA: TGTGCCCCTGTCGGAGCAGTTGATGGCACTGAAGCTTTCTTT. It specifies CAPVGAVDGTEAFF.

The rearrangement joins TRBV6-2 or TRBV6-3 to TRBJ1-5; no reliable D call. The CDR3 loop spans 15 amino acids. V lost 5 bases and J 4 bases, leaving 15 bases between the germline ends. Germline assignment: CDR1 MNHEY and CDR2 SVGEGT. The CDR3 nucleotides read TGTGCCAGCAGTCCAAGGATTTTCGGGAATCAGCCCCAGCATTTT. It encodes CASSPRIFGNQPQHF.

The chain uses TRBV24-1 and TRBJ2-2; no firm D call. V lost 3 bases and J 1 base, leaving 11 bases between the germline ends. Germline lookup yields CDR1 KGHDR and CDR2 SFDVKD. The CDR3 runs to 16 residues. In DNA, the CDR3 is TGTGCCACCAGTGATCTAGGCTACAAGAACACCGGGGAGCTGTTTTTT. It specifies CATSDLGYKNTGELFF.

This clone has only a few counts. The CDR3, as DNA: TGTGCCACCAGTGATTTGCCGGGACAGGGTGGTCTGTTTTTT. Protein product: CATSDLPGQGGLFF. This chain joins TRBV24-1 and TRBJ2-2; 9 positions agree with TRBD1. V was clipped by 0 bases and J by 14 bases; unmatched bases: 6. The CDR3 runs 14 residues. The germline V gene has CDR1 KGHDR and CDR2 SFDVKD.

The chain is built from TRBV2 and TRBJ1-2; D may be TRBD1 (5 bases). The V and J ends lost 2 bases and 1 base respectively, with 11 bases between them. The CDR3 is made up of 15 amino acids. The V gene's germline CDR1 is SNHLY and CDR2 FYNNEI. The CDR3 loop reads CASSEQGVGNYGYTF. CDR3 DNA: TGTGCCAGCAGTGAACAAGGGGTCGGTAACTATGGCTACACCTTC.

This chain connects TRBV23-1 to TRBJ1-1, with D maybe TRBD1 (6 bases). TRBV23-1 is classed as an ORF, of uncertain function. The CDR3 consists of 14 residues. The V and J ends lost 3 bases and 1 base respectively, with 9 bases between them. The CDR3 loop is CASSHRQANTEAFF. In nucleotides, the CDR3 is TGCGCCAGCAGTCACAGACAGGCGAACACTGAAGCTTTCTTT.